Each of the 6 T cell receptor beta chains below was sequenced from the same sample in a study of shared clonotypes between healthy human individuals. Terminally differentiated effector memory CD45RA+ cells were excluded from the naive CD8 cells, which were CD45RO-negative and positively selected for CCR7. Assay used: immunoSEQ multiplex PCR; TCRdb lists only in-frame clones, some missing. The profile shows hundreds of thousands of clones, about 97% of them singletons. Sequencing was done on a sample of naive CD8+ T cells sorted from blood. The receptor set was obtained from a man aged 25 to 40 in good health.

J is TRBJ1-3 and V is TRBV7-6; the match to TRBD1 covers 10 bases. The germline CDR1 and CDR2 sequences are SGHVS and FNYEAQ. Trimming cost V 5 bases and J 9 bases; bases outside gene matches: 7. CDR3 length equals 14 residues. CDR3 in DNA: TGTGCCAGCAGCGCGACAGGGGGCGCGTCCACCATATATTTT. The encoded protein is CASSATGGASTIYF. The full variable domain, in which reference TRBV7-6 and TRBJ1-3 provide the parts outside the CDR3, is GAGVSQSPRYKVTKRGQDVALRCDPISGHVSLYWYRQALGQGPEFLTYFNYEAQQDKSGLPNDRFSAERPEGSISTLTIQRTEQRDSAMYRCASSATGGASTIYFGEGSWLTVV.

Of note for this clone: Other nucleotide sequences from this sample produce the same CDR3. The J gene is TRBJ2-7, the V gene TRBV2; D not resolved. Germline assignment: CDR1 SNHLY and CDR2 FYNNEI. This CDR3 spans 10 amino acids. Trimming shortened V by 6 bases and J by 4 bases, and 4 bases separated the two germline ends. The CDR3 DNA sequence: TGTGCCAGCAGCGAGTACGAGCAGTACTTC. Its translation: CASSEYEQYF.

The rearrangement joins TRBV18 to TRBJ1-2, with D unclear. V was shortened by 2 bases and J by 12 bases, with 13 bases between the two germline ends. The CDR3 covers 12 residues. Germline CDR1 KGHSH, CDR2 LQKENI. The CDR3, as DNA: TGTGCCAGCTCACCAGAATTCCAGGATAACACCTTC. Residues: CASSPEFQDNTF.

The chain employs TRBV7-9 and TRBJ2-1, with 7 bases fitting TRBD2. CDR1 and CDR2 (germline): SEHNR, FQNEAQ (reference sequence). The CDR3 sequence is 14 residues long. Germline trimming cut 11 bases from V and 4 bases from J; bases unmatched to any gene: 11. The CDR3 spells CAHTAGKDYNEQFF. CDR3 nucleotides: TGTGCCCATACAGCGGGAAAAGATTACAATGAGCAGTTCTTC.

This clone was seen once. V is TRBV4-1 and J is TRBJ2-7; D tentatively reads TRBD1 or TRBD2 (5 bases each). The ends were cut back, 0 bases at V and 2 bases at J, with 11 bases in the middle. From germline, CDR1 is MGHRA and CDR2 YSYEKL. The CDR3 has 15 residues. The CDR3 DNA sequence: TGCGCCAGCAGCCAAGAACAGGCCGGGGCCTACGAGCAGTACTTC. Protein: CASSQEQAGAYEQYF.

The CDR3 sequence is CASSYSPGGNEKLFF. The CDR3 nucleotides are TGTGCCAGCAGTTACTCCCCAGGGGGAAATGAAAAACTGTTTTTT. The genes are TRBV6-6 and TRBJ1-4; 7 bases align to TRBD1. CDR1 MNHNY and CDR2 SVGAGI come from the germline V gene (reference sequence). V shed 0 bases, J shed 5 bases, and the junction held 3 bases outside the gene matches. CDR3 length: 15 residues.